The rows below give T cell receptor beta chains drawn from one sample of a study of T cell responses to AZD1222 COVID-19 vaccine. Some clones are missing from TCRdb's copy, which holds only in-frame ones; the method was immunoSEQ multiplex PCR. The table records some 200,000 clones, roughly 91% of them present only once. The specimen was peripheral blood, collected on day 0 of AZD1222 vaccination. All receptors derive from an adult in good health. CDR3s include the opening cysteine and the closing phenylalanine or tryptophan. Fields, in order: D gene, clone size, J gene, V gene, CDR3 protein, CDR3 DNA. A D gene is named only where the DNA matches it firmly. The size of a clone is reported for some rows only, either as once, few or many, or as a class for expanded clones.

D gene: NA
clone size: NA
J gene: TRBJ2-2
V gene: TRBV3-1/TRBV3-2
CDR3 protein: CASSPSGELFF
CDR3 DNA: TGTGCCAGCAGCCCTAGTGGGGAGCTGTTTTTT

D gene: NA
clone size: NA
J gene: TRBJ1-2
V gene: TRBV5-4
CDR3 protein: CASTGSGYGNGYTF
CDR3 DNA: TGTGCCAGCACCGGATCAGGGTATGGTAATGGCTACACCTTC

D gene: TRBD2
clone size: NA
J gene: TRBJ2-3
V gene: TRBV19
CDR3 protein: CASSMLAGGLVDTQYF
CDR3 DNA: TGTGCCAGTAGTATGTTAGCGGGAGGTTTGGTGGATACGCAGTATTTT

D gene: NA
clone size: NA
J gene: TRBJ2-3
V gene: TRBV12-5
CDR3 protein: CASGWGTSDTQYF
CDR3 DNA: TGTGCTAGTGGTTGGGGGACATCCGATACGCAGTATTTT

D gene: NA
clone size: NA
J gene: TRBJ2-7
V gene: TRBV7-8
CDR3 protein: CASSFEPGSDQYF
CDR3 DNA: TGTGCCAGCAGCTTCGAGCCGGGGAGCGACCAGTACTTC

D gene: NA
clone size: NA
J gene: TRBJ1-1
V gene: TRBV7-8
CDR3 protein: CASSSEAFEAFF
CDR3 DNA: TGTGCCAGCAGCTCGGAAGCCTTTGAAGCTTTCTTT

D gene: NA
clone size: few
J gene: TRBJ1-2
V gene: TRBV5-1
CDR3 protein: CASSLEVGGGGYTF
CDR3 DNA: TGCGCCAGCAGCTTGGAGGTCGGGGGCGGGGGCTACACCTTC

D gene: NA
clone size: NA
J gene: TRBJ2-7
V gene: TRBV12-3/TRBV12-4
CDR3 protein: CASGRRGSEQYF
CDR3 DNA: TGTGCCAGCGGACGACGGGGCTCTGAGCAGTACTTC

D gene: NA
clone size: NA
J gene: TRBJ2-1
V gene: TRBV19
CDR3 protein: CASRDSGFSYNEQFF
CDR3 DNA: TGTGCCAGTAGGGATTCGGGATTCTCCTACAATGAGCAGTTCTTC

D gene: NA
clone size: NA
J gene: TRBJ2-7
V gene: TRBV6-5
CDR3 protein: CASSGRGASYEQYF
CDR3 DNA: TGTGCCAGCAGCGGCCGGGGGGCCTCCTACGAGCAGTACTTC

D gene: TRBD1
clone size: NA
J gene: TRBJ2-7
V gene: TRBV19
CDR3 protein: CASSKLTGGYEQYF
CDR3 DNA: TGTGCCAGTAGTAAACTTACAGGGGGGTACGAGCAGTACTTC

D gene: NA
clone size: NA
J gene: TRBJ2-1
V gene: TRBV3-1/TRBV3-2
CDR3 protein: CASRLLLGNEQFF
CDR3 DNA: TGTGCCAGCAGACTGCTCCTGGGCAATGAGCAGTTCTTC

D gene: TRBD1
clone size: NA
J gene: TRBJ2-7
V gene: TRBV6-5
CDR3 protein: CASSYTDRGRYEQYF
CDR3 DNA: TGTGCCAGCAGTTACACGGACAGGGGACGGTACGAGCAGTACTTC

D gene: TRBD2
clone size: NA
J gene: TRBJ2-3
V gene: TRBV6-2/TRBV6-3
CDR3 protein: CASSYLLSGGPSTDTQYF
CDR3 DNA: TGTGCCAGCAGTTACCTACTTAGCGGGGGCCCTAGCACAGATACGCAGTATTTT

D gene: NA
clone size: NA
J gene: TRBJ2-3
V gene: TRBV18
CDR3 protein: CASSPRGADTQYF
CDR3 DNA: TGTGCCAGCTCACCACGGGGGGCAGATACGCAGTATTTT

D gene: NA
clone size: NA
J gene: TRBJ1-1
V gene: TRBV7-8
CDR3 protein: CASSLGSYGAPGTEAFF
CDR3 DNA: TGTGCCAGCAGCTTAGGTAGCTACGGAGCCCCGGGCACTGAAGCTTTCTTT

D gene: NA
clone size: NA
J gene: TRBJ2-2
V gene: TRBV28
CDR3 protein: CASSLRGQWDLELFF
CDR3 DNA: TGTGCCAGCAGCCTACGGGGCCAGTGGGACTTGGAGCTGTTTTTT

D gene: NA
clone size: NA
J gene: TRBJ1-3
V gene: TRBV11-2
CDR3 protein: CASSLEGRGAGNTIYF
CDR3 DNA: TGTGCCAGCAGCTTGGAGGGTCGAGGGGCTGGAAACACCATATATTTT

D gene: NA
clone size: NA
J gene: TRBJ1-2
V gene: TRBV5-1
CDR3 protein: CASSLSSRSNYGYTF
CDR3 DNA: TGCGCCAGCAGCTTGAGCTCGCGTTCTAACTATGGCTACACCTTC

D gene: NA
clone size: NA
J gene: TRBJ1-4
V gene: TRBV27
CDR3 protein: CASRSGEKLFF
CDR3 DNA: TGTGCCAGCAGGTCGGGGGAAAAACTGTTTTTT

D gene: NA
clone size: NA
J gene: TRBJ2-2
V gene: TRBV2
CDR3 protein: CASTEGRPNTGELFF
CDR3 DNA: TGTGCCAGCACCGAGGGGCGACCGAACACCGGGGAGCTGTTTTTT

D gene: NA
clone size: NA
J gene: TRBJ1-1
V gene: TRBV10-3
CDR3 protein: CAISQGGAEAFF
CDR3 DNA: TGTGCCATCAGTCAGGGTGGGGCTGAAGCTTTCTTT

D gene: NA
clone size: NA
J gene: TRBJ1-4
V gene: TRBV28
CDR3 protein: CAGRRQTNEKLFF
CDR3 DNA: TGTGCCGGCCGCAGGCAGACTAATGAAAAACTGTTTTTT